This TCR beta chain was retrieved from a study of cytomegalovirus exposure and HLA in healthy donors. The junction had 2 bases not matched to a gene; V was cut back by 2 bases and J by 4 bases. CDR1 SGHNT and CDR2 YYREEE come from the germline V gene (reference sequence). The length of the CDR3 is 14 residues. This PCR relied on a set of 60 Vbeta primers and 13 Jbeta primers. The method was immunoSEQ multiplex PCR; TCRdb's version includes in-frame clones alone and lacks a portion of them. Of about 140,000 clones in the sample, over 80% were seen once. To note about this clone: Its specificity is unknown.

Study observations and caveats: Reportedly, cytomegalovirus status was diagnosed with high sensitivity and specificity.

The sequenced sample was PBMCs. The V gene is TRBV5-4, the J gene TRBJ1-4; 7 bases are shared with TRBD1. This sequence was found in a female donor in good health and CMV-seronegative. Here the CDR3 reads CASSFAGGNEKLFF. CDR3 DNA sequence: TGTGCCAGCAGCTTTGCAGGGGGTAATGAAAAACTGTTTTTT.